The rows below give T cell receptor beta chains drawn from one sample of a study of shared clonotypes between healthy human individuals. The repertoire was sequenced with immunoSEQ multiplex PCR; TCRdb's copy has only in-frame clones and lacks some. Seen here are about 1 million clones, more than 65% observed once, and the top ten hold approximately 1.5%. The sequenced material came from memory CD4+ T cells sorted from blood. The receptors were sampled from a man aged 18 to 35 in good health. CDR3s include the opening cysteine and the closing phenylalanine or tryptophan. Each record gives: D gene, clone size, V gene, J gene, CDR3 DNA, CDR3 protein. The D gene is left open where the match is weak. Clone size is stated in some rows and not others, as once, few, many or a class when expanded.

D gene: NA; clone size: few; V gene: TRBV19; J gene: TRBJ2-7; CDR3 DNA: TGTGCCAGTAGTGCCGGGCCAGCTGGCGAGCAGTACTTC; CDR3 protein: CASSAGPAGEQYF
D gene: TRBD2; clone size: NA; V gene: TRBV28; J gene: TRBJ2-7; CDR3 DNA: TGTGCCAGCAGTTCGGGCGGGAGTAGATACGAGCAGTACTTC; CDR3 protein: CASSSGGSRYEQYF
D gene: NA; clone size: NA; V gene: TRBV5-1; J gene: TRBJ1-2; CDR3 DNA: TGCGCCAGCAGCTTTGGACAGACTAACTATGGCTACACCTTC; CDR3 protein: CASSFGQTNYGYTF
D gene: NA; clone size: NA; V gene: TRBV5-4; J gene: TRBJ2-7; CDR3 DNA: TGTGCCAGCAGCTTTAACAGGGCCTCTACATACGAGCAGTACTTC; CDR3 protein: CASSFNRASTYEQYF
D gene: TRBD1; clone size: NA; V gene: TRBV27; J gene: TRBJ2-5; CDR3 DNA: TGTGCCAGTTCAAGACAGGGGGTAGTTGAGACCCAGTACTTC; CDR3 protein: CASSRQGVVETQYF
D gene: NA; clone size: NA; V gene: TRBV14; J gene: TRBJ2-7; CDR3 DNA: TGTGCCAGCAGCCAAGTTCACGGCTACGAGCAGTACTTC; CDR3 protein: CASSQVHGYEQYF
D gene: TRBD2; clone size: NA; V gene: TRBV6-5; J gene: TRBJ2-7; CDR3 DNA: TGTGCCAGCAGTTACTCCTCAGCGGGAGGGGCCTACGAGCAGTACTTC; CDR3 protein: CASSYSSAGGAYEQYF
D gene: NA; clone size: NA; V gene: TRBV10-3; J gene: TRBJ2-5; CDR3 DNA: TGTGCCATCAGTGAGTCAGGGTGGTTTGGGGAAGAGACCCAGTACTTC; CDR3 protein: CAISESGWFGEETQYF
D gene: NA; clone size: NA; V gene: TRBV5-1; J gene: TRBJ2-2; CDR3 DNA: TGCGCCAGCACCCAAGGGACGGCCGCCGCCACCGGGGAGCTGTTTTTT; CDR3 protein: CASTQGTAAATGELFF
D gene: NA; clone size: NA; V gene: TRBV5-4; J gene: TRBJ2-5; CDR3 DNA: TGTGCCAGCAGCTTGGCGGGGTCCCTAGGGGGTCAAGAGACCCAGTACTTC; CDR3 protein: CASSLAGSLGGQETQYF
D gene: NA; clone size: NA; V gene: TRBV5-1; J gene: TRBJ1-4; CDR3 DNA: TGCGCCAGCAGCTTGGCCGCGGGGGCTTATGAAAAACTGTTTTTT; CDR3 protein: CASSLAAGAYEKLFF
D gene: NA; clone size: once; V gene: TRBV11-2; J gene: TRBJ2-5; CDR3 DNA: TGTGCCAGCAGCATGTACCAAGAGACCCAGTACTTC; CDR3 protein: CASSMYQETQYF
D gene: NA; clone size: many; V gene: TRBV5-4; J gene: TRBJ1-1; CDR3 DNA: TGTGCCAGCAGCTTGATCGGGGGCACTGAAGCTTTCTTT; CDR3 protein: CASSLIGGTEAFF
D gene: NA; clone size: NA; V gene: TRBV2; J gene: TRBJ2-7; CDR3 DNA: TGTGCCAGCAGTCCGGACGGTCGGAGCTCCTACGAGCAGTACTTC; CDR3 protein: CASSPDGRSSYEQYF
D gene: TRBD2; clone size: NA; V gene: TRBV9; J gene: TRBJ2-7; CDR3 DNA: TGTGCCAGCAGCTTACTAGCGGGAGAAGTTAACGAGCAGTACTTC; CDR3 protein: CASSLLAGEVNEQYF
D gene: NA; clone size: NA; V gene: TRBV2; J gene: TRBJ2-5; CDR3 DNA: TGTGCCAGCAGTGAAGGGGGCAAGTACCAAGAGACCCAGTACTTC; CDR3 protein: CASSEGGKYQETQYF
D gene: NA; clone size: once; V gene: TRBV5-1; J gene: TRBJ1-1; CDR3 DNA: TGCGCCAGCAGCTGGACAAGAAACACTGAAGCTTTCTTT; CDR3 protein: CASSWTRNTEAFF
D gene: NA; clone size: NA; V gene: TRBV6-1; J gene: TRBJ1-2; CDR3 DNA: TGTGCCAGCAGTGAATACATAGGCGCAACTAACTATGGCTACACCTTC; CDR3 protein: CASSEYIGATNYGYTF
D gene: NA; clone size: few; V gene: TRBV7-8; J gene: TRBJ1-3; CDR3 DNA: TGTGCCAGCAAAAGCGGCTTCTCTGGAAACACCATATATTTT; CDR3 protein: CASKSGFSGNTIYF
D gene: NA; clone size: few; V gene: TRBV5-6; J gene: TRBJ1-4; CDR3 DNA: TGTGCCAGCAGCTTGGACGGGCTTGGTGAAAAACTGTTTTTT; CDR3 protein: CASSLDGLGEKLFF
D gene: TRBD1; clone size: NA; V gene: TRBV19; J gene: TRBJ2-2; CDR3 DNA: TGTGCCAGTAGTAGGAATCTAGGACAGGGCAACACCGGGGAGCTGTTTTTT; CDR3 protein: CASSRNLGQGNTGELFF
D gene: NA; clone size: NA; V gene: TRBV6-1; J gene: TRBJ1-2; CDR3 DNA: TGTGCCAGCATTCCCTCCCCAGGGTCAGGCTATGGCTACACCTTC; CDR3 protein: CASIPSPGSGYGYTF
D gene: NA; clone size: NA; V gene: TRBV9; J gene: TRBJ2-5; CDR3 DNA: TGTGCCAGCAGCGTGGACCGAAAACAAGAGACCCAGTACTTC; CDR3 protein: CASSVDRKQETQYF
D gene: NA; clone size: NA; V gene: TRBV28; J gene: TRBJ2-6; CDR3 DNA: TGTGCCAGCAGTCCCCCGGACCTCGGGAACTCTGGGGCCAACGTCCTGACTTTC; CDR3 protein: CASSPPDLGNSGANVLTF
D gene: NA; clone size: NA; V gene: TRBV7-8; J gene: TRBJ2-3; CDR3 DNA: TGTGCCAGCAGGGTAGCGGTGAGGACAGATACGCAGTATTTT; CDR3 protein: CASRVAVRTDTQYF
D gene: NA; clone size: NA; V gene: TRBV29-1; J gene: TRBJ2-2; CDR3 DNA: TGCAGCGTTGAAGGGGGGACCGGGGAGCTGTTTTTT; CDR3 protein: CSVEGGTGELFF
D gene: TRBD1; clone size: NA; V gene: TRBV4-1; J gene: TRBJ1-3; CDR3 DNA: TGCGCCAGCAGCCATCTCGGAGGGACAGCGGGTTTGTCTAACACCATATATTTT; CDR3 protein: CASSHLGGTAGLSNTIYF
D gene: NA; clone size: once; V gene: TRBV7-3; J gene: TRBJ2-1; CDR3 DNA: TGTGCCAGCAGCTTAAGGGGGTTGGGTAGCGGTACCTACAATGAGCAGTTCTTC; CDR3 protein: CASSLRGLGSGTYNEQFF
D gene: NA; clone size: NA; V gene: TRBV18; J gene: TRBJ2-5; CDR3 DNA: TGTGCCAGCTCACCACAGGACCGGGACCAGTACTTC; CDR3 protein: CASSPQDRDQYF
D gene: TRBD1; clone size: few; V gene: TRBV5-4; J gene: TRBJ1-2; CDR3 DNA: TGTGCCAGCAGCAGTCCAGGGGGCGGCAATGGCTACACCTTC; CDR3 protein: CASSSPGGGNGYTF
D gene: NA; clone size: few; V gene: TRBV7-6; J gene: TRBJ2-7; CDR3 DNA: TGTGCCAGCAGGGGCGATACCTACGAGCAGTACTTC; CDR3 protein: CASRGDTYEQYF
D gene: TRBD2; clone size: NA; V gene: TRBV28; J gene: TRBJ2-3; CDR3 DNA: TGTGCCAGCAGTCTGCCTCGAGCGGGGGGACTATCAGATACGCAGTATTTT; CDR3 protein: CASSLPRAGGLSDTQYF
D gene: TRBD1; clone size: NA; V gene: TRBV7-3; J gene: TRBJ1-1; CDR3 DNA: TGTGCCAGCAGCCTCGACAGGGGGAACACTGAAGCTTTCTTT; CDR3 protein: CASSLDRGNTEAFF
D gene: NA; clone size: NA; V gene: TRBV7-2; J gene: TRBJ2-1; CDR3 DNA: TGTGCCAGCAGCTTGGTAGGAAGCAATGAGCAGTTCTTC; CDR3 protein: CASSLVGSNEQFF
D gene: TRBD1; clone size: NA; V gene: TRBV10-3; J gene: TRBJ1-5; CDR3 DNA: TGTGCCATCAGTGAGCATACCTGGACAGGGAATAGCAATCAGCCCCAGCATTTT; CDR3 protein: CAISEHTWTGNSNQPQHF
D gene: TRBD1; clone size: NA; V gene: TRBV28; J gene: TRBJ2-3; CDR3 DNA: TGTGCCAGCAGTTCTCCGGGACAGGGGGGGACAGATACGCAGTATTTT; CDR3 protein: CASSSPGQGGTDTQYF
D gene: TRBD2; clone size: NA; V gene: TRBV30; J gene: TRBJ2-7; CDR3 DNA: TGTGCCTGGAGTGTAACTAGCGGCAGCGGAGCGCAGTACTTC; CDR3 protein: CAWSVTSGSGAQYF
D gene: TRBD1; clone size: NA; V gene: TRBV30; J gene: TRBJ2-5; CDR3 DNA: TGTGCCGGGGACAGCAAGAGAACCCAGTACTTC; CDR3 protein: CAGDSKRTQYF
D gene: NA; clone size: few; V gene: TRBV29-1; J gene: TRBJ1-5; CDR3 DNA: TGCAGCGTTGCCCAGGGGCTAGATCAGCCCCAGCATTTT; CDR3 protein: CSVAQGLDQPQHF
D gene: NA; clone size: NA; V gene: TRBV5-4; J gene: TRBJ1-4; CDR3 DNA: TGTGCCAGCAGCTTAGGGGGGGTTAATGAAAAACTGTTTTTT; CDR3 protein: CASSLGGVNEKLFF
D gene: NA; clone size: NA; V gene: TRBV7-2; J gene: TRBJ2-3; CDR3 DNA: TGTGCCAGCAGCTTAGGGGTAGCGTTGCCAGATACGCAGTATTTT; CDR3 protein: CASSLGVALPDTQYF
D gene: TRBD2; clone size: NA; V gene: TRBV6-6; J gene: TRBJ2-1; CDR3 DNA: TGTGCCAGCGTTAGCGGGCGGGGCTCCTACAATGAGCAGTTCTTC; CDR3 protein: CASVSGRGSYNEQFF
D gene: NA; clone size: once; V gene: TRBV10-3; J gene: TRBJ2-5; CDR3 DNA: TGTGCCATCAGTGCGGGCAGGTATCAAGAGACCCAGTACTTC; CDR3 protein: CAISAGRYQETQYF
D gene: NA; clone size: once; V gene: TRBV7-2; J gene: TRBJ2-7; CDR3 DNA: TGTGCCAGCAGCTTGGCGGGAATGAGCTCCTACGAGCAGTACTTC; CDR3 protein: CASSLAGMSSYEQYF
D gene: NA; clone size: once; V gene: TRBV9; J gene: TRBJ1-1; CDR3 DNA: TGTGCCAGCAGCGCCCAGGATATGAACACTGAAGCTTTCTTT; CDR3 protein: CASSAQDMNTEAFF
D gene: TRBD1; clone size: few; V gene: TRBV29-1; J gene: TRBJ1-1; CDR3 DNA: TGCAGCGCGGAACAGGGGATGAACACTGAAGCTTTCTTT; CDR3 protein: CSAEQGMNTEAFF
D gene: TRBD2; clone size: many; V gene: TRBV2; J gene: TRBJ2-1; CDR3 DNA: TGTGCCAGCACCACCTTGGAAGACTGGCGGGAGAACTACAATGAGCAGTTCTTC; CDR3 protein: CASTTLEDWRENYNEQFF
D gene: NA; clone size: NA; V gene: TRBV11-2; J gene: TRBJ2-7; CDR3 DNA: TGTGCCAGCAGCCCCTCCCCGGGCCCGGGGAGGTACGAGCAGTACTTC; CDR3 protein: CASSPSPGPGRYEQYF
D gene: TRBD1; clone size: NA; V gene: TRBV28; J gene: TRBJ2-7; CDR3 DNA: TGTGCCAGCAGTGAACCGGGACAGGTACCCTTGTCGGCTTACGAGCAGTACTTC; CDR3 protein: CASSEPGQVPLSAYEQYF
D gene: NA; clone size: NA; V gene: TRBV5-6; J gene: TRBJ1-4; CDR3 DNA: TGTGCCAGCAGCTACCTCGGACCAGCGGAGGGTGAAAAACTGTTTTTT; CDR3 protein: CASSYLGPAEGEKLFF
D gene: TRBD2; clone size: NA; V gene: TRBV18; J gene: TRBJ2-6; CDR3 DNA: TGTGCCAGCTCGCTCACGGGGGGGCCAGGGGCCAACGTCCTGACTTTC; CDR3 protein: CASSLTGGPGANVLTF
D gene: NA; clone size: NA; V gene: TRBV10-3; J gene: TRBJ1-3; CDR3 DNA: TGTGCCACGCGAGGCCGGGAGGGAAACACCATATATTTT; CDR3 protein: CATRGREGNTIYF
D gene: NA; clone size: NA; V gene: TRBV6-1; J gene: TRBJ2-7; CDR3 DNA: TGTGCCAGCAACAAGAACAGGGATTACGAGCAGTACTTC; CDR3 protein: CASNKNRDYEQYF
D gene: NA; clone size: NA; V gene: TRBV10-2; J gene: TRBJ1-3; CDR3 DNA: TGCGCCAGCAGTGTCGGGGTTGGAAACACCATATATTTT; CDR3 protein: CASSVGVGNTIYF
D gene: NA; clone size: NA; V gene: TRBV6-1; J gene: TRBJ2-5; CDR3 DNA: TGTGCCAGCAGTGGGGCCTCAGGGACCCAGTACTTC; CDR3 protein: CASSGASGTQYF